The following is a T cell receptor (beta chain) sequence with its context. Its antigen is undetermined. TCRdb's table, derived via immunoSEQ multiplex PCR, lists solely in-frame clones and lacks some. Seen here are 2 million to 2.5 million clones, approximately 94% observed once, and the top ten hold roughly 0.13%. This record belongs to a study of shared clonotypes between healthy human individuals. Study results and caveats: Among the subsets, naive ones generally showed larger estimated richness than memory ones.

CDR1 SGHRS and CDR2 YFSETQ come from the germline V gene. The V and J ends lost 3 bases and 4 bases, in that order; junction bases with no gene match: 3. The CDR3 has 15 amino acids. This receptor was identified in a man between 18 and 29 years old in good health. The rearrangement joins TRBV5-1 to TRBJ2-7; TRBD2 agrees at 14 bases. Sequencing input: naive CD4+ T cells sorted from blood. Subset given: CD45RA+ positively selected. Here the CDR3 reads CASSSGTSGGYEQYF. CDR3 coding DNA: TGCGCCAGCAGCTCAGGGACTAGCGGGGGATACGAGCAGTACTTC.